This T cell receptor (beta chain) was identified during a study of blood T cell repertoires in COVID-19. The method was immunoSEQ multiplex PCR; TCRdb's version includes in-frame clones alone and lacks a portion of them. The sample contains more than 90,000 clones, about 88% of which appear only once. There are 15 residues in the CDR3. Deletions cut 5 bases from V and 5 bases from J, with 18 bases between. Germline lookup yields CDR1 LGHDT and CDR2 YNNKEL (reference sequence). The sequenced material came from peripheral blood. The chain joins TRBV3-1 (or the pseudogene TRBV3-2) to TRBJ2-5; D may be TRBD1 (5 bases). This sequence originates from a man aged 35-49 years with acute or convalescent COVID-19. The CDR3 sequence: CASSVTGRGVETQYF. DNA for the CDR3: TGTGCCAGCAGCGTTACAGGACGTGGGGTGGAGACCCAGTACTTC.